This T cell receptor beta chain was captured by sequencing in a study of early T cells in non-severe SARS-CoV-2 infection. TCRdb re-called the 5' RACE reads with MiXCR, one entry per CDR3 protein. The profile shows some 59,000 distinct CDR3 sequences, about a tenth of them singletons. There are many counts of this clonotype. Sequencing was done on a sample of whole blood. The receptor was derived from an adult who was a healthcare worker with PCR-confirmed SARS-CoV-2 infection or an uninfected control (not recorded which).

For the CDR3, the DNA is TGCAGTGCTAGAAGCAGCATAGCCAAAAACATTCAGTACTTC. Its translation: CSARSSIAKNIQYF. The genes are TRBV20-1 and TRBJ2-4; D uncertain. Trimming took off 2 bases at V and 0 bases at J, with 8 bases between the two ends. Germline V gives CDR1 DFQATT, CDR2 SNEGSKA (reference sequence). CDR3 length equals 14 residues.